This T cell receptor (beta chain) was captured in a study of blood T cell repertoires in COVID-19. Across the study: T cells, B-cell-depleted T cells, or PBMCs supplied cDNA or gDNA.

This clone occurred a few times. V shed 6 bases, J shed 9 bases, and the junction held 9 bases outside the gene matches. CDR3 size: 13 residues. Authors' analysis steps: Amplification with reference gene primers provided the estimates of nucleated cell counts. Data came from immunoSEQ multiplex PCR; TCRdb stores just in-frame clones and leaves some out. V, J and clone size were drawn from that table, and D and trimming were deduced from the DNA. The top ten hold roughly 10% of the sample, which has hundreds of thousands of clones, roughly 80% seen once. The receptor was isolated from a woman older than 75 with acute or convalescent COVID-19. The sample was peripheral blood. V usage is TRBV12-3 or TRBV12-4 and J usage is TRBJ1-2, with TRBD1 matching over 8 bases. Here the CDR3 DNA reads TGTGCCAGCAGCCCAGACAGGGGTGGGCGCTACACCTTC. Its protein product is CASSPDRGGRYTF.